The clone carrying this TCR beta chain was counted a few times. The data originate from a study of T cells after yellow fever vaccination. The germline CDR1 and CDR2 sequences are SGHKS and YYEKEE (reference sequence). The CDR3 totals 17 residues. After removal of 4 bases from V and 3 bases from J, the junction contained 10 bases not matched to a gene. TCRdb re-analysed the 5' RACE reads in MiXCR, keeping a single row per CDR3 protein. The sample lists about 220,000 distinct CDR3 sequences; about 3% were seen once. The chain uses TRBV5-5 and TRBJ2-2, with 9 bases fitting TRBD2. The origin of this receptor is a man between 18 and 35 years old who received the YFV17D yellow fever vaccine. The material was CD4+ T cells sorted from PBMCs, obtained 10 days after the yellow fever booster vaccination. In nucleotides, the CDR3 is TGTGCCAGCAGCCGCATCCGCGGGGGGGCCGACACCGGGGAGCTGTTTTTT. Amino acids: CASSRIRGGADTGELFF.